The entry that follows covers one T cell receptor (beta chain) sequence. Its target is unknown. This sample was taken from a study of a mutant IDH1 vaccine in newly diagnosed glioma. Time point here: week 5, during vaccination. Each dose delivered 300 ug of mutant IDH1 20-mer peptide subcutaneously with imiquimod. The assay was immunoSEQ multiplex PCR, and TCRdb's table has in-frame clones only and misses some. The data show tens of thousands of clones, about 81% seen once. Between the trimmed V and J ends, which lost 8 bases and 2 bases, there was a span of 15 bases. Germline CDR1 reads MNHNS; CDR2 reads SASEGT. The CDR3 consists of 14 residues.

This TCR derives from a woman in her 50s with glioma. The sample here was PBMCs, taken from a glioma patient whose treatment included an IDH1 peptide vaccine. The V and J genes are TRBV6-1 and TRBJ2-5; a possible D gene is TRBD1 (7 bases). The CDR3 protein is CASLLTGTQETQYF. The DNA for the CDR3 is TGTGCCAGCCTTTTGACAGGGACTCAAGAGACCCAGTACTTC.